This TCR beta chain was sequenced in a study of CDR3 diversity in severe acne. This clonotype was observed at least ten times. The germline V gene encodes CDR1 SQVTM and CDR2 ANQGSEA. V dropped 4 bases and J dropped 5; count of bases not matched to a gene: 10. The CDR3 spans 15 residues. TCRdb called the PCR reads again in MiXCR, with one record for every CDR3 protein. This sample has about 100,000 distinct CDR3 sequences; roughly 51% occur once, and the top ten carry around 12%. The genes are TRBV29-1 and TRBJ2-1; TRBD1 aligns across 8 bases. What was sequenced was blood. The TCR comes from a male donor with acne. DNA for the CDR3: TGCAGCGTTGCCCCGACAGGGGTGACGAACAATGAGCAGTTCTTC. It is translated as CSVAPTGVTNNEQFF.